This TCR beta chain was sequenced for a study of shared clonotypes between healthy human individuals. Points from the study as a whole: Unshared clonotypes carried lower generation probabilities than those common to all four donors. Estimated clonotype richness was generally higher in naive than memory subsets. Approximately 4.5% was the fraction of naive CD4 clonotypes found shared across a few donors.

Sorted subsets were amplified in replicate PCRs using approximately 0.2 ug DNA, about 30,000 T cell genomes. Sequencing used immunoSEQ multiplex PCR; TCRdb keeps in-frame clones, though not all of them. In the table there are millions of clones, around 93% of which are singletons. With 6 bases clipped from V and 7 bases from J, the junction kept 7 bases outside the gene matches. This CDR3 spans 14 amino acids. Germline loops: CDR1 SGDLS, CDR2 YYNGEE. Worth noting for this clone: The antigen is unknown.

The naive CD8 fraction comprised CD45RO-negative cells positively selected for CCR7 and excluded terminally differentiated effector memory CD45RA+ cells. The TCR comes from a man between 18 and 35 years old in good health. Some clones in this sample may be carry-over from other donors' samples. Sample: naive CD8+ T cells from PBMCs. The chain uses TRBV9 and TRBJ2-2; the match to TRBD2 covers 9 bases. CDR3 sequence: CASTWREGVGELFF. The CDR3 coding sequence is TGTGCCAGCACCTGGCGGGAGGGCGTCGGGGAGCTGTTTTTT.